A single sample gave rise to the 15 T cell receptor beta chains below, sequenced in a study of blood T cells in healthy people across ages (dated by TCRdb to 2014 to 2015). Receptor libraries were prepared by 5' RACE. TCRdb records Illumina HiSeq 2500 as the sequencer. A second PCR of about 7 to 12 cycles was run with a J-beta primer mix and a sample-barcoded 5' primer. Using fastp at Q25 and MiXCR, TCRdb reprocessed the public reads and kept productive beta chains. All rows with the same CDR3 protein become a single entry with the most common DNA and genes. This sample comprises 850,000 to 1,000,000 distinct CDR3 sequences, roughly 52% of them detected only once. In total, the top ten clones hold around an eighth of the sample. What was sequenced was blood. Receptor source: a man aged 25-45 years in good health.

The chain is built from TRBV6-5 and TRBJ1-2, with D possibly being TRBD1 (5 bases). The CDR3 runs 15 residues. Germline-derived CDR1 and CDR2 are MNHEY and SVGAGI. The V end was cut by 0 bases, the J end by 1 base, with 9 bases between. CDR3 protein: CASSYSGQSNYGYTF. Written as DNA, the CDR3 is TGTGCCAGCAGTTACTCGGGGCAGAGTAACTATGGCTACACCTTC.

The rearrangement uses TRBV27 and TRBJ2-5, with TRBD2 as a possible D gene (6 bases). The closer fit of TRBJ2-7 to the DNA end suggests the J call may be wrong. Germline V gene sequence: CDR1 MNHEY, CDR2 SMNVEV (reference sequence). CDR3 length: 15 residues. CDR3 nucleotide sequence: TGTGCCAGCAGTTTAGTTCGGGGGTTGAGATACGAGCAGTACTTC. Translation gives CASSLVRGLRYEQYF.

The V gene is TRBV25-1, the J gene TRBJ2-5, with D possibly TRBD2 on 5 matching bases. V was trimmed by 8 bases and J by 4 bases, leaving 14 bases between them. In germline, CDR1 is MGHDK, CDR2 SYGVNS. This CDR3 has 13 residues. In DNA form, the CDR3 reads TGTGCCAGCGAGGAGGTTGGGTCAGAGACCCAGTACTTC. This gives the protein CASEEVGSETQYF.

The gene calls are TRBV25-1 and TRBJ2-7, with D possibly matching TRBD1 (6 bases). Germline CDR1 MGHDK, CDR2 SYGVNS. This CDR3 is built from 15 residues. V was pared by 4 bases and J by 9 bases, with 22 bases between. Here the CDR3 DNA reads TGTGCCAGCAGTGGTTCCGGGACACGGCCTCCTGGGCAGTACTTC. It encodes CASSGSGTRPPGQYF.

The chain is built from TRBV4-1 and TRBJ2-5, with TRBD1 matching 8 bases. Germline V gene sequence: CDR1 MGHRA, CDR2 YSYEKL. The CDR3 is 15 residues long. J gave up 11 bases and V 3 bases, and 14 bases lay outside the gene matches. Here the CDR3 DNA reads TGCGCCAGCAGCCACCCTGGACAGGGTGGCAATGAGCAGTACTTC. Its protein is CASSHPGQGGNEQYF.

V and J are TRBV9 and TRBJ2-2, with 9 bases fitting TRBD2. The CDR3 totals 18 residues. The junction had 9 bases not matched to a gene; V was cut back by 3 bases and J by 0 bases. The germline gives CDR1 SGDLS, CDR2 YYNGEE. The CDR3 sequence is CASSASPGLASNTGELFF. The CDR3 DNA reads TGTGCCAGCAGCGCGTCCCCTGGACTAGCGTCGAACACCGGGGAGCTGTTTTTT.

This clonotype was picked up a small number of times. CDR3 amino acids: CSAPLPRGHAYGYTF. In DNA form, the CDR3 reads TGCAGTGCCCCCTTGCCCCGGGGGCATGCCTATGGCTACACCTTC. The genes are TRBV20-1 and TRBJ1-2; D possibly corresponds to TRBD1 (6 bases). CDR3 length: 15 amino acids. V was shortened by 6 bases and J by 4 bases, with 21 bases between the two germline ends. CDR1 and CDR2 from the germline V gene are DFQATT and SNEGSKA (reference sequence).

The chain links TRBV11-2 to TRBJ2-1; 8 nucleotides agree with TRBD2. V was pared by 0 bases and J by 3 bases, with 16 bases of the junction left unmatched. Germline assignment: CDR1 SGHAT and CDR2 FQNNGV. The CDR3 runs to 20 residues. The CDR3: CASSLDHFGGEEFYYNEQFF. The CDR3 DNA sequence: TGTGCCAGCAGCTTAGATCATTTCGGGGGGGAAGAATTCTACTACAATGAGCAGTTCTTC.

This clonotype was counted ten times or more. At one boundary the junction diverges from the germline segment, which might be a read error. This rearrangement joins TRBV5-1 to TRBJ2-1, with 9 bases identical to TRBD1. Germline V gene lookup returns CDR1 SGHRS and CDR2 YFSETQ. The CDR3 has 15 residues. CDR3: CASSLAGTGYNEQFF. In DNA, the CDR3 is TGTGCCAGCAGCTTAGCAGGGACAGGGTACAATGAGCAGTTCTTC.

To note about this clonotype: A read error may explain this, as a much larger clone is one base away. The chain is built from TRBV7-2 and TRBJ2-5; a weak D match, TRBD1 (5 bases). CDR3 length: 14 residues. Deletions cut 5 bases from V and 11 bases from J, with 21 bases between. Germline assignment: CDR1 SGHTA and CDR2 FQGNSA. CDR3 loop: CASSPPGLDNEQYF. As DNA, the CDR3 is TGTGCCAGCAGCCCCCCAGGGCTAGACAATGAGCAGTACTTC. Complete variable domain (other parts from reference TRBV7-2 and TRBJ2-5): GAGVSQSPSNKVTEKGKDVELRCDPISGHTALYWYRQSLGQGLEFLIYFQGNSAPDKSGLPSDRFSAERTGGSVSTLTIQRTQQEDSAVYLCASSPPGLDNEQYFGPGTRLLVL.

This clonotype was counted ten times or more. The chain carries TRBV4-2 and TRBJ2-7, with a tentative D call TRBD2 (6 bases). Trimming removed 0 bases at V and 4 bases at J, with 13 bases between. The CDR3 is 15 residues long. The germline V gene encodes CDR1 LGHNA and CDR2 YNFKEQ. As DNA, the CDR3 is TGTGCCAGCAGCCAAGAGGGAGGTTCCGATTACGAGCAGTACTTC. Its translation: CASSQEGGSDYEQYF.

The chain couples TRBV4-1 to TRBJ1-2; tentative D call: TRBD1 (5 bases). Germline V gene lookup returns CDR1 MGHRA and CDR2 YSYEKL. V shed 1 base and J shed 0 bases, with 15 bases lying between them. The CDR3 has 17 residues. CDR3 sequence (DNA): TGCGCCAGCAGCCAAGGGTGGCGGGGCACAGCTAACTATGGCTACACCTTC. Encoded protein: CASSQGWRGTANYGYTF.

This clonotype was seen a single time. V is TRBV30 and J is TRBJ1-6; D gene ambiguous. The V and J ends lost 2 bases and 0 bases respectively, with 8 bases between them. Germline CDR1 reads GTSNPN; CDR2 reads SVGIG (reference sequence). This CDR3 has 15 amino acids. The CDR3 coding sequence is TGTGCCTGGAGTTTTGGCGGCTCCTATAATTCACCCCTCCACTTT. Protein sequence: CAWSFGGSYNSPLHF. Complete variable domain (other parts from reference TRBV30 and TRBJ1-6): SQTIHQWPATLVQPVGSPLSLECTVEGTSNPNLYWYRQAAGRGLQLLFYSVGIGQISSEVPQNLSASRPQDRQFILSSKKLLLSDSGFYLCAWSFGGSYNSPLHFGNGTRLTVT.

This sequence joins TRBV6-5 and TRBJ2-3, with 9 bases fitting TRBD1. CDR3 length: 15 amino acids. J lost 6 bases, V lost 4 bases, and 8 bases had no gene match. The germline gives CDR1 MNHEY, CDR2 SVGAGI. CDR3 nucleotides: TGTGCCAGCAGTTCCGGGACAGGGATGATGGATACGCAGTATTTT. It translates to CASSSGTGMMDTQYF.

The chain couples TRBV28 to TRBJ1-2, with TRBD1 as a possible D gene (5 bases). CDR1 is MDHEN, CDR2 SYDVKM, per germline. V was clipped by 8 bases and J by 0 bases, with 10 bases between them. CDR3 length: 13 residues. CDR3 sequence reads: CASEDTANYGYTF. CDR3 DNA: TGTGCCAGCGAGGACACCGCTAACTATGGCTACACCTTC.